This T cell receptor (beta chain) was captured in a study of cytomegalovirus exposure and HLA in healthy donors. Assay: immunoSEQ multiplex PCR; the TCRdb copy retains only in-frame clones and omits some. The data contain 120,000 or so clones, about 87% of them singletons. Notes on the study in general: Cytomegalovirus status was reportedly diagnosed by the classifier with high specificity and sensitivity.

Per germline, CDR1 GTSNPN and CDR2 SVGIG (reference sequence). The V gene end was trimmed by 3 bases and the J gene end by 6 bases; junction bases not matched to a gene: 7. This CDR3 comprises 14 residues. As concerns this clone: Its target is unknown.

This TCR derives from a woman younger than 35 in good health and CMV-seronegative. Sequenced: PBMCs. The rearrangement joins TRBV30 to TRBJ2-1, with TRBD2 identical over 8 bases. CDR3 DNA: TGTGCCTGGAGAGGGGCTAGCGGGTCCAATGAGCAGTTCTTC. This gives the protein CAWRGASGSNEQFF.